These 19 T cell receptor beta chains were sequenced from one sample in a study of somatic reversion in DOCK8 deficiency. TRB libraries came from one-step amplicon PCR on roughly 0.095 ug genomic DNA with EuroClonality-NGS primers. One entry per CDR3 protein results from TCRdb running MiXCR on the multiplex PCR reads. This table holds over a thousand distinct CDR3 sequences, less than 30% found once. Sequencing was performed on peripheral blood. Receptor source: a human donor with DOCK8 deficiency.

This clonotype was found a few times. The chain carries TRBV6-2 or TRBV6-3 and TRBJ1-2; unclear D gene. The CDR3 spans 12 residues. The germline V gene has CDR1 MNHEY and CDR2 SVGEGT. Trimming took off 6 bases at V and 2 bases at J, with 7 bases between the two ends. The CDR3 protein is CASRGFNYGYTF. DNA for the CDR3: TGTGCCAGCAGGGGGTTCAACTATGGCTACACCTTC.

Worth noting for this clonotype: A single base is all that separates this from a far larger clone, so a read error is likely. This chain joins TRBV12-3 or TRBV12-4 and TRBJ1-6; D may be TRBD1 (5 bases). CDR3 length: 14 residues. The CDR3 loop is CASTKGEANTEALF. The CDR3 DNA sequence: TGTGCCAGCACCAAAGGGGAGGCGAACACTGAAGCTCTCTTT.

A single count supports this clonotype. The V gene is TRBV29-1, the J gene TRBJ2-7, with TRBD1 identical over 10 bases. V gave up 3 bases and J gave up 1 base; unmatched junction bases: 9. In germline, CDR1 is SQVTM, CDR2 ANQGSEA. This CDR3 has 16 amino acids. As DNA, the CDR3 is TGCAGCGTTGAGGGGGGGACAGGGGTTCCTTCCTACGAGCAGTACTTC. Amino acid sequence: CSVEGGTGVPSYEQYF.

Many counts were recorded for this clonotype. The chain couples TRBV11-2 to TRBJ1-2; a possible D gene is TRBD1 (6 bases). CDR1 SGHAT and CDR2 FQNNGV come from the germline V gene. CDR3 length: 14 amino acids. Trimming removed 5 bases from V and 2 bases from J, with 12 bases in between. The CDR3 DNA sequence: TGTGCCAGCAGCCCCGACAGGACGAACTATGGCTACACCTTC. Translating gives CASSPDRTNYGYTF.

This clonotype showed up many times. This CDR3 reads CASSRQGADGYTF. The CDR3 nucleotides read TGTGCCAGCAGTAGACAGGGGGCGGATGGCTACACCTTC. The chain couples TRBV28 to TRBJ1-2; the match to TRBD1 covers 10 bases. CDR3 length: 13 residues. From germline, CDR1 is MDHEN and CDR2 SYDVKM. The V and J ends lost 5 bases and 6 bases, in that order; junction bases with no gene match: 3.

This clonotype is medium-sized (0.01 to 0.1%). This rearrangement joins TRBV30 to TRBJ1-4; the match to TRBD1 covers 8 bases. Germline values: CDR1 GTSNPN, CDR2 SVGIG (reference sequence). The length of the CDR3 is 12 residues. The V and J ends lost 2 bases and 13 bases, in that order; junction bases with no gene match: 6. CDR3 in amino acids: CAWSFDRGGLFF. The CDR3 DNA is TGTGCCTGGAGTTTCGACAGGGGCGGACTGTTTTTT. The full variable domain, with the rest looked up from reference TRBV30 and TRBJ1-4, is SQTIHQWPATLVQPVGSPLSLECTVEGTSNPNLYWYRQAAGRGLQLLFYSVGIGQISSEVPQNLSASRPQDRQFILSSKKLLLSDSGFYLCAWSFDRGGLFFGSGTQLSVL.

The chain is built from TRBV7-9 and TRBJ1-3, with a possible D match to TRBD1 (5 bases). Germline-derived CDR1 and CDR2 are SEHNR and FQNEAQ (reference sequence). Trimming took 5 bases from V and 1 from J, leaving 21 bases between them. The CDR3 loop spans 18 amino acids. The CDR3 DNA follows: TGTGCCAGCAGCCAGTACCCGCGTAGGGGAACTTCTGGAAACACCATATATTTT. This encodes CASSQYPRRGTSGNTIYF.

This chain connects TRBV5-1 to TRBJ1-4; 7 bases align to TRBD1. The germline V gene has CDR1 SGHRS and CDR2 YFSETQ. CDR3 length: 14 residues. Losses at the gene ends were 4 bases for V and 6 bases for J; bases not matched to a gene: 6. CDR3 loop: CASSVGQIDEKLFF. The CDR3 coding sequence is TGCGCCAGCAGCGTGGGACAGATCGATGAAAAACTGTTTTTT.

The chain has TRBV18 and TRBJ1-1; D unresolved. The germline V gene has CDR1 KGHSH and CDR2 LQKENI. V gave up 0 bases and J gave up 1 base, with 9 bases separating them. This CDR3 spans 15 amino acids. CDR3 residues: CASSPPEGRNTEAFF. The CDR3 DNA reads as TGTGCCAGCTCACCACCGGAGGGCAGGAACACTGAAGCTTTCTTT. The full variable domain, its missing parts supplied by reference TRBV18 and TRBJ1-1, is NAGVMQNPRHLVRRRGQEARLRCSPMKGHSHVYWYRQLPEEGLKFMVYLQKENIIDESGMPKERFSAEFPKEGPSILRIQQVVRGDSAAYFCASSPPEGRNTEAFFGQGTRLTVV.

This clonotype came up many times. The V call is TRBV7-9, the J call TRBJ1-6; D may be TRBD1 (5 bases). Germline CDR1 SEHNR, CDR2 FQNEAQ (reference sequence). This CDR3 spans 14 amino acids. V was shortened by 1 base and J by 8 bases, with 9 bases between the two germline ends. DNA for the CDR3: TGTGCCAGCAGCTTAGGCGAGGGGTATTCACCCCTCCACTTT. Its translation is CASSLGEGYSPLHF.

In this sample, this clonotype is medium-sized (0.01 to 0.1%). The V and J genes are TRBV5-6 and TRBJ1-4; 9 bases line up with TRBD1. The CDR3 length is 14 residues. Germline V CDR1 and CDR2: SGHDT, YYEEEE. The ends lost 4 bases at V and 5 bases at J; junction bases unmatched: 3. CDR3 sequence (DNA): TGTGCCAGCAGCGTGACAGGGGGAAATGAAAAACTGTTTTTT. This sequence encodes CASSVTGGNEKLFF. Combining the CDR3 with reference TRBV5-6 and TRBJ1-4 gives the whole variable domain DAGVTQSPTHLIKTRGQQVTLRCSPKSGHDTVSWYQQALGQGPQFIFQYYEEEERQRGNFPDRFSGHQFPNYSSELNVNALLLGDSALYLCASSVTGGNEKLFFGSGTQLSVL.

By frequency in the sample, this clonotype is medium-sized (0.01 to 0.1%). The chain recombines TRBV19 with TRBJ2-7, with 9 bases lining up with TRBD1. V lost 6 bases and J lost 3; bases outside the gene matches: 9. The CDR3 runs 15 residues. The V gene's germline CDR1 is LNHDA and CDR2 SQIVND (reference sequence). CDR3 sequence (DNA): TGTGCCAGTAGCCGACCCGGGACAGGGCTCTACGAGCAGTACGTC. It specifies CASSRPGTGLYEQYV.

With respect to this clonotype: One end of the junction does not line up with germline, which may come from a read error. This rearrangement joins TRBV12-3 or TRBV12-4 to TRBJ1-1; D is undetermined. The CDR3 is 13 amino acids. The CDR3 here is CASSLGRHGSVFF. The CDR3 DNA sequence: TGTGCCAGTAGTTTAGGGAGGCATGGCAGTGTGTTCTTT.

V is TRBV5-1 and J is TRBJ2-6, with 8 bases fitting TRBD2. The CDR3 has 16 residues. Germline trimming cut 4 bases from V and 3 bases from J; bases unmatched to any gene: 6. CDR1 is SGHRS and CDR2 is YFSETQ in the germline V gene. The CDR3 here is CASSIGGGLGANVLTF. CDR3 sequence (DNA): TGCGCCAGCAGCATCGGCGGGGGGCTTGGGGCCAACGTCCTGACTTTC.

This clonotype has ten or more counts. The chain recombines TRBV28 with TRBJ1-6; no firm D call. This CDR3 has 17 residues. Trimming stripped 5 bases from V and 7 bases from J, with 21 bases between. The germline V gene has CDR1 MDHEN and CDR2 SYDVKM. The DNA for the CDR3 is TGTGCCAGCAGTCCGTACCCTTCGACTGACTACAATTCACCCCTCCACTTT. It specifies CASSPYPSTDYNSPLHF.

This clonotype counts as medium-sized (0.01 to 0.1%). The chain has TRBV5-1 and TRBJ1-1; D not certain. There are 14 residues in the CDR3. V lost 0 bases to trimming and J lost 3 bases, with 9 bases between them. Germline V gives CDR1 SGHRS, CDR2 YFSETQ. In DNA, the CDR3 is TGCGCCAGCAGCTTGGCCGGAGGGTACACTGAAGCTTTCTTT. It codes for CASSLAGGYTEAFF.

This clonotype was seen a handful of times. V and J are TRBV5-1 and TRBJ1-3, with 7 bases matching TRBD1. Germline V lookup: CDR1 SGHRS, CDR2 YFSETQ. This CDR3 has 15 amino acids. With 0 bases clipped from V and 2 bases from J, the junction kept 2 bases outside the gene matches. CDR3 sequence reads: CASSLEGAAGNTIYF. CDR3 bases: TGCGCCAGCAGCTTGGAGGGGGCGGCTGGAAACACCATATATTTT.

This chain links TRBV27 with TRBJ1-6; the D is unclear. The CDR3 runs 13 residues. The V gene lost 4 bases and the J gene lost 10 bases, with 11 bases spanning the gap. Germline V gene sequence: CDR1 MNHEY, CDR2 SMNVEV (reference sequence). The CDR3 spells CASSSERGSPLHF. For the CDR3, the DNA is TGTGCCAGCAGTTCTGAACGGGGATCACCCCTCCACTTT.

At least ten counts were recorded for this clonotype. The rearrangement uses TRBV6-5 and TRBJ1-3, with D unclear. V was trimmed by 0 bases and J by 0 bases, leaving 9 bases between them. CDR1 and CDR2 from the germline V gene are MNHEY and SVGAGI. The CDR3 is 16 residues long. The CDR3 sequence is CASSYSLGSSGNTIYF. The CDR3 DNA reads as TGTGCCAGCAGTTACTCCCTAGGAAGCTCTGGAAACACCATATATTTT.